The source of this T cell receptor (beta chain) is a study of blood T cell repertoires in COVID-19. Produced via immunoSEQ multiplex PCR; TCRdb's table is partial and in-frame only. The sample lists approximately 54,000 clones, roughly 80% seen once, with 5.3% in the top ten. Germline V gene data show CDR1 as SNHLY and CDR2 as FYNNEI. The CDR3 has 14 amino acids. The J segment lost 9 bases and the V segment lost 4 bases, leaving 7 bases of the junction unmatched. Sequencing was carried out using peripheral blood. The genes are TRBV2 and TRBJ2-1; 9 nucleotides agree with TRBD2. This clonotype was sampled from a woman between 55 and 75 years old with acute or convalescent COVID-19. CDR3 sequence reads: CASSGGGRVAEQFF. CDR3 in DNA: TGTGCCAGCAGTGGTGGCGGGAGGGTTGCTGAGCAGTTCTTC.